These 30 T cell receptor beta chains were sequenced from one sample in a study of T-cell reconstitution after alpha-beta-depleted transplantation in children. TCRbeta library preparation incorporated unique molecular identifiers. TCRdb redid the calling of the PCR reads with MiXCR, one entry per CDR3 protein. Of 200,000 to 250,000 distinct CDR3 sequences listed, about 8.4% are singletons. The starting material was PBMCs, mostly from graft donor cells, obtained 360 days after TCRalphabeta/CD19-depleted stem cell transplant. These receptors all come from a male patient aged 2-15 years who had a stem cell transplant for acute myeloid leukemia, so the T cells may come from the graft donor.

The table lists this clonotype with many counts. The chain combines TRBV7-3 with TRBJ2-7, with 7 bases matching TRBD1. CDR3 length: 12 amino acids. Germline V gene data show CDR1 as SGHTA and CDR2 as FQGTGA. Trimming cost V 5 bases and J 4 bases; bases outside gene matches: 2. The CDR3 loop reads CASSTTGYEQYF. CDR3 DNA: TGTGCCAGCAGCACGACAGGGTACGAGCAGTACTTC.

This clonotype showed up many times. The rearrangement links TRBV11-2 to TRBJ2-3, with 7 bases matching TRBD2. The V gene end was trimmed by 3 bases and the J gene end by 0 bases; junction bases not matched to a gene: 3. CDR3 size: 15 residues. CDR1 is SGHAT, CDR2 FQNNGV, per germline. The CDR3 region is CASSFGLDSTDTQYF. Written as DNA, the CDR3 is TGTGCCAGCAGCTTCGGACTAGATAGCACAGATACGCAGTATTTT.

This clonotype was detected ten times or more. The V call is TRBV6-2 or TRBV6-3, the J call TRBJ2-5; a weak D match, TRBD1 (6 bases). The germline gives CDR1 MNHEY, CDR2 SVGEGT. Trimming cost V 0 bases and J 1 base, with 6 bases left between them. This CDR3 is 14 amino acids long. The CDR3 loop reads CASSYSDSQETQYF. CDR3 nucleotide sequence: TGTGCCAGCAGTTACTCGGACAGCCAAGAGACCCAGTACTTC.

This clonotype was picked up many times. This chain uses TRBV4-2 with TRBJ2-7, with 7 bases lining up with TRBD2. J lost 1 base, V lost 0 bases, and 6 bases had no gene match. Germline assignment: CDR1 LGHNA and CDR2 YNFKEQ. The length of the CDR3 is 16 residues. Here the CDR3 DNA reads TGTGCCAGCAGCCAAGACCGGCTAGCGGAATCCTACGAGCAGTACTTC. This encodes CASSQDRLAESYEQYF.

This clonotype was seen at least ten times. The chain carries TRBV12-5 and TRBJ2-2; a weak D match, TRBD1 (5 bases). CDR1 LGHNT and CDR2 FRNRAP come from the germline V gene. The CDR3 consists of 14 residues. The V end lost 5 bases, the J end lost 6 bases, and 13 bases lay between the germline ends. The CDR3 nucleotides read TGTGCTAGTGGTCGACCCGGACATTCCGGGGAGCTGTTTTTT. Protein product: CASGRPGHSGELFF.

This clonotype was observed a few times. The V gene is TRBV4-2, the J gene TRBJ2-7; 11 bases are shared with TRBD2. Unmatched junction bases numbered 6, after V lost 0 bases and J lost 8 bases. CDR3 length: 15 residues. Germline V lookup: CDR1 LGHNA, CDR2 YNFKEQ. The CDR3 reads CASSQDTTSGSQQYF. CDR3 nucleotide sequence: TGTGCCAGCAGCCAAGATACAACTAGCGGGAGTCAGCAGTACTTC.

The chain recombines TRBV5-6 with TRBJ1-1; D uncertain. Deletions cut 4 bases from V and 1 base from J, with 14 bases between. Germline lookup yields CDR1 SGHDT and CDR2 YYEEEE. The CDR3 sequence is 15 residues long. CDR3 sequence: CASSQLPTQNTEAFF. DNA for the CDR3: TGTGCCAGCAGCCAACTCCCGACACAGAACACTGAAGCTTTCTTT.

This clonotype has just a few counts. The V and J genes are TRBV5-1 and TRBJ2-1; 9 bases are a match to TRBD2. The CDR3 contains 17 residues. J gave up 0 bases and V 2 bases, and 6 bases lay outside the gene matches. Germline V CDR1 and CDR2: SGHRS, YFSETQ. CDR3 loop: CASSFSGGISSYNEQFF. The CDR3 bases are TGCGCCAGCAGCTTTAGCGGGGGCATTAGCTCCTACAATGAGCAGTTCTTC.

This rearrangement joins TRBV5-1 to TRBJ2-5; tentative D call: TRBD1 (7 bases). The CDR3 covers 14 residues. Germline values: CDR1 SGHRS, CDR2 YFSETQ. Trimming removed 2 bases at V and 5 bases at J, with 13 bases between. CDR3 coding DNA: TGCGCCAGCAGCTTTGACAGGGCGGGGGAGACCCAGTACTTC. Amino acids: CASSFDRAGETQYF.

This clonotype appeared many times. This chain joins TRBV5-1 and TRBJ2-7; 7 bases are a match to TRBD1. This CDR3 contains 15 residues. J lost 1 base, V lost 4 bases, and 8 bases had no gene match. Germline assignment: CDR1 SGHRS and CDR2 YFSETQ. The CDR3 loop is CASSPRGRGSYEQYF. CDR3 in DNA: TGCGCCAGCAGCCCCCGGGGCAGGGGGTCCTACGAGCAGTACTTC.

This chain joins TRBV11-1 and TRBJ2-1; 7 bases agree with TRBD2. J gave up 5 bases and V 5 bases, and 21 bases lay outside the gene matches. This CDR3 has 19 amino acids. Per germline, CDR1 SGHAT and CDR2 FQDESV (reference sequence). The CDR3 is CASSLIRGGGDANHNEQFF. CDR3 nucleotides: TGTGCCAGCAGCCTAATAAGGGGCGGGGGAGACGCAAATCACAATGAGCAGTTCTTC. The complete variable domain, with remaining parts taken from reference TRBV11-1 and TRBJ2-1, reads EAEVAQSPRYKITEKSQAVAFWCDPISGHATLYWYRQILGQGPELLVQFQDESVVDDSQLPKDRFSAERLKGVDSTLKIQPAELGDSAMYLCASSLIRGGGDANHNEQFFGPGTRLTVL.

This clonotype was detected many times. The gene calls are TRBV12-3 or TRBV12-4 and TRBJ2-7, with TRBD1 as a possible D gene (6 bases). The V and J ends lost 2 bases and 5 bases respectively, with 7 bases between them. The CDR3 runs to 12 residues. This CDR3 is CASSLRTDEQYF. In DNA, the CDR3 is TGTGCCAGCAGTTTAAGGACAGACGAGCAGTACTTC.

This chain links TRBV20-1 with TRBJ2-5, with 11 bases lining up with TRBD2. This CDR3 comprises 15 residues. Unmatched junction bases numbered 5, after V lost 0 bases and J lost 5 bases. Looked up from germline, CDR1 is DFQATT and CDR2 is SNEGSKA (reference sequence). The CDR3 sequence is CSARDTSGSRETQYF. CDR3 sequence (DNA): TGCAGTGCTAGAGATACTAGCGGGAGTAGGGAGACCCAGTACTTC.

This clonotype was counted a few times. This sequence joins TRBV30 and TRBJ2-1; 9 bases agree with TRBD2. This CDR3 contains 14 residues. The trim removed 4 bases at V and 8 bases at J, leaving 9 bases unmatched. Germline CDR1 and CDR2: GTSNPN and SVGIG (reference sequence). The CDR3 sequence: CAWKWRGGPDEQFF. CDR3 bases: TGTGCCTGGAAATGGCGGGGGGGCCCGGATGAGCAGTTCTTC. Together with reference TRBV30 and TRBJ2-1, the CDR3 gives the full variable domain: SQTIHQWPATLVQPVGSPLSLECTVEGTSNPNLYWYRQAAGRGLQLLFYSVGIGQISSEVPQNLSASRPQDRQFILSSKKLLLSDSGFYLCAWKWRGGPDEQFFGPGTRLTVL.

This clonotype came up many times. This chain connects TRBV9 to TRBJ2-3, with D maybe TRBD1 (7 bases). CDR1 SGDLS and CDR2 YYNGEE come from the germline V gene. V lost 4 bases, J lost 2 bases, and 17 bases lay in between. The CDR3 runs to 16 residues. The CDR3 nucleotides read TGTGCCAGCAGCCTGAGGAGGGACAGTTTCACAGATACGCAGTATTTT. It codes for CASSLRRDSFTDTQYF.

The V gene is TRBV5-1, the J gene TRBJ2-6; D unclear. The CDR3 length is 13 residues. The V and J ends lost 0 bases and 5 bases respectively, with 3 bases between them. Germline loops: CDR1 SGHRS, CDR2 YFSETQ. The CDR3 coding sequence is TGCGCCAGCAGCTTGGGGTGGGCCAACGTCCTGACTTTC. This encodes CASSLGWANVLTF. Variable domain in full (rest from reference TRBV5-1 and TRBJ2-6): KAGVTQTPRYLIKTRGQQVTLSCSPISGHRSVSWYQQTPGQGLQFLFEYFSETQRNKGNFPGRFSGRQFSNSRSEMNVSTLELGDSALYLCASSLGWANVLTFGAGSRLTVL.

The rearrangement joins TRBV6-2 or TRBV6-3 to TRBJ2-7; no clear D gene. CDR3 length equals 11 residues. CDR1 and CDR2 from the germline V gene are MNHEY and SVGEGT. V shed 1 base and J shed 4 bases, with 2 bases lying between them. CDR3 DNA sequence: TGTGCCAGCAGTTACTTTTACGAGCAGTACTTC. As protein: CASSYFYEQYF.

The V call is TRBV5-6, the J call TRBJ2-7; no definite D call. CDR3 length: 13 residues. Deletions cut 2 bases from V and 5 bases from J, with 11 bases between. Germline CDR1 reads SGHDT; CDR2 reads YYEEEE. The chain's CDR3 is CASSFQVVHEQYF. CDR3 in DNA: TGTGCCAGCAGCTTCCAGGTAGTCCACGAGCAGTACTTC.

The gene calls are TRBV5-6 and TRBJ2-2, with D tentatively TRBD2 (6 bases). Germline loops: CDR1 SGHDT, CDR2 YYEEEE. V lost 0 bases and J 3 bases, leaving 9 bases between the germline ends. The CDR3 sequence is 15 residues long. The CDR3 spells CASSLGTIHTGELFF. The CDR3 DNA follows: TGTGCCAGCAGCTTGGGGACTATTCACACCGGGGAGCTGTTTTTT.

This clonotype showed up many times. The gene calls are TRBV12-3 or TRBV12-4 and TRBJ1-2; D gene ambiguous. CDR3 length: 14 residues. V was trimmed by 2 bases and J by 4 bases, leaving 11 bases between them. This CDR3 reads CASSLKSSSYGYTF. DNA of the CDR3: TGTGCCAGCAGTTTAAAATCTTCTAGCTATGGCTACACCTTC.

This chain joins TRBV12-5 and TRBJ1-6; D is perhaps TRBD1 (6 bases). This CDR3 is 19 amino acids long. The germline V gene has CDR1 LGHNT and CDR2 FRNRAP. V shed 5 bases and J shed 10 bases, with 30 bases lying between them. CDR3 DNA: TGTGCTAGTGGTCGAAGCGCTAAGGACGAGGCAGGGGTTGCGTCACCCCTCCACTTT. Protein product: CASGRSAKDEAGVASPLHF.

This clonotype occurred a few times. The V and J genes are TRBV12-3 or TRBV12-4 and TRBJ2-1; 14 nucleotides line up with TRBD2. CDR3 length: 18 amino acids. V was pared by 3 bases and J by 5 bases, with 9 bases of the junction left unmatched. The CDR3 loop reads CASSFLGTSGSGDNEQFF. In nucleotides, the CDR3 is TGTGCCAGCAGTTTCTTGGGGACTAGCGGGAGTGGGGACAATGAGCAGTTCTTC.

Notes on this clonotype: Given a much more abundant clone one base away, this may be a read error. The chain employs TRBV12-3 or TRBV12-4 and TRBJ2-5; tentative D call: TRBD2 (5 bases). There are 13 residues in the CDR3. The CDR3, as DNA: TGTGCCAGCTGTTTAGGGAGCAAAGAGACCCAGTACTTC. It yields the protein CASCLGSKETQYF.

This chain links TRBV20-1 with TRBJ2-3; TRBD2 matches at 10 bases. This CDR3 comprises 14 residues. V gave up 4 bases and J gave up 4 bases; unmatched junction bases: 5. Germline V gene sequence: CDR1 DFQATT, CDR2 SNEGSKA (reference sequence). The CDR3 sequence is CSATGLAIADTQYF. CDR3 DNA sequence: TGCAGTGCTACGGGACTAGCGATCGCAGATACGCAGTATTTT.

Only a few counts were recorded for this clonotype. The chain combines TRBV5-1 with TRBJ2-3, with D perhaps TRBD2 (6 bases). The CDR3 consists of 14 residues. From germline, CDR1 is SGHRS and CDR2 YFSETQ. With 2 bases removed from V and 5 bases from J, the gap between germline ends came to 12 bases. As DNA, the CDR3 is TGCGCCAGCAGCTTATCGGGGGAGAGAGATACGCAGTATTTT. Protein sequence: CASSLSGERDTQYF.

This clonotype was seen a few times. The CDR3 reads CASSAHGGKNIQYF. The CDR3 DNA sequence: TGTGCCAGCAGTGCACACGGGGGGAAAAACATTCAGTACTTC. The gene calls are TRBV2 and TRBJ2-4, with 7 bases identical to TRBD2. The V gene end was trimmed by 4 bases and the J gene end by 4 bases; junction bases not matched to a gene: 4. This CDR3 spans 14 amino acids. In germline, CDR1 is SNHLY, CDR2 FYNNEI.

This clonotype was counted between two and nine times. J is TRBJ1-4 and V is TRBV25-1; D gene uncertain. Germline-derived CDR1 and CDR2 are MGHDK and SYGVNS. The CDR3 covers 12 residues. The V end was cut by 6 bases, the J end by 6 bases, with 8 bases between. CDR3 amino acids: CASSRRDEKLFF. CDR3 nucleotide sequence: TGTGCCAGCAGCCGAAGGGATGAAAAACTGTTTTTT.

This clonotype showed up just a few times. The chain employs TRBV5-1 and TRBJ1-5, with D unclear. Per the germline V gene, CDR1 is SGHRS and CDR2 is YFSETQ. The CDR3 extends over 14 amino acids. Trimming cost V 4 bases and J 4 bases, with 12 bases left between them. CDR3: CASSMDPQNQPQHF. In DNA form, the CDR3 reads TGCGCCAGCAGCATGGACCCGCAAAATCAGCCCCAGCATTTT.

There are a few counts of this clonotype. V gene TRBV20-1 combines with J gene TRBJ2-7; possibly TRBD1 for D (6 bases). The CDR3 is made up of 14 amino acids. The V end was cut by 7 bases, the J end by 2 bases, with 18 bases between. Germline V CDR1 and CDR2: DFQATT, SNEGSKA (reference sequence). The CDR3 DNA reads TGCAGTGGTAAACCGGGACAAGATCCCTACGAGCAGTACTTC. Translated, it gives CSGKPGQDPYEQYF.

This clonotype was picked up a small number of times. The rearrangement uses TRBV5-5 and TRBJ2-7; D may be TRBD1 (5 bases). The germline V gene encodes CDR1 SGHKS and CDR2 YYEKEE (reference sequence). The CDR3 extends over 14 amino acids. V was cut by 0 bases and J by 0 bases, with 7 bases left in between. CDR3 amino acids: CASSLDRSSYEQYF. In DNA, the CDR3 is TGTGCCAGCAGCTTGGACAGGTCCTCCTACGAGCAGTACTTC.